This T cell receptor (beta chain) was sequenced in a study of cytomegalovirus exposure and HLA in healthy donors. Both 60 Vbeta primers and 13 Jbeta primers went into the PCR. Only in-frame clones appear in the TCRdb table, and some are missing; sequencing was by immunoSEQ multiplex PCR. The sample carries approximately 140,000 clones, 80% recorded once. This clone was detected only once. The CDR3 consists of 17 residues. Germline CDR1 MGHRA, CDR2 YSYEKL. V lost 1 base, J lost 0 bases, and 15 bases lay in between. The chain recombines TRBV4-1 with TRBJ1-1, with D tentatively TRBD1 (5 bases). Sequenced input: PBMCs. The source of this sequence is a male donor in good health and CMV-seropositive. CDR3 in amino acids: CASSQVDAGPMNTEAFF. For the CDR3, the DNA is TGCGCCAGCAGCCAAGTCGACGCGGGGCCCATGAACACTGAAGCTTTCTTT.